One and the same sample provided the 17 T cell receptor beta chains below, sequenced in a study of Ad26.COV2.S vaccination and SARS-CoV-2 variants. Treatment here: 15 to 20 received Ad26.COV2.S at low or high dose, single or two shots; several received placebo; per-sample allocation not given. It was on day 63 after the first vaccine or placebo injection that samples were taken. Produced via immunoSEQ multiplex PCR; TCRdb's table is partial and in-frame only. The table records about 440,000 clones, roughly 85% of them present only once. The sequenced sample was peripheral blood, obtained in a trial of Ad26.COV2.S vaccine versus placebo. Receptor source: a person between 18 and 65 years old who received the Ad26.COV2.S COVID-19 vaccine or a placebo.

The V gene is TRBV15, the J gene TRBJ2-1; 9 bases match TRBD1. CDR3 length: 18 amino acids. Trimming took 0 bases from V and 1 from J; bases not matched to a gene: 7. Germline assignment: CDR1 LNHNV and CDR2 YYDKDF (reference sequence). CDR3 sequence: CATSRDLGQGISYNEQFF. The CDR3 DNA is TGTGCCACCAGCAGAGATCTGGGACAGGGCATTTCCTACAATGAGCAGTTCTTC.

This clone was counted a few times. The chain joins TRBV6-5 to TRBJ1-2; 7 bases are a match to TRBD1. V dropped 2 bases and J dropped 8; count of bases not matched to a gene: 11. CDR1 is MNHEY and CDR2 is SVGAGI in the germline V gene. CDR3 length: 15 residues. The CDR3 loop reads CASSYEGAPGKGYTF. For the CDR3, the DNA is TGTGCCAGCAGTTACGAGGGGGCCCCGGGAAAAGGCTACACCTTC.

The chain employs TRBV5-1 and TRBJ2-7; 10 bases line up with TRBD1. There are 16 residues in the CDR3. V was pared by 0 bases and J by 9 bases, with 12 bases of the junction left unmatched. Germline lookup yields CDR1 SGHRS and CDR2 YFSETQ. The CDR3 protein is CASSLAPTGGQGRQYF. CDR3 nucleotide sequence: TGCGCCAGCAGCTTGGCGCCGACAGGGGGCCAAGGAAGGCAGTACTTC.

The chain combines TRBV7-2 with TRBJ1-4; a weak D match, TRBD1 (6 bases). Trimming pared 8 bases from V and 4 bases from J, leaving 23 bases between. The CDR3 runs 17 residues. Germline V CDR1 and CDR2: SGHTA, FQGNSA. CDR3 coding DNA: TGTGCCAGCCGACTCGGGGGGCACACCACCAATAATGAAAAACTGTTTTTT. It codes for CASRLGGHTTNNEKLFF.

This sequence joins TRBV10-3 and TRBJ2-7; 7 bases map to TRBD1. This CDR3 is 12 amino acids long. The trim removed 2 bases at V and 5 bases at J, leaving 0 bases unmatched. The germline V gene encodes CDR1 ENHRY and CDR2 SYGVKD. CDR3 sequence reads: CAISEGTDEQYF. The CDR3 DNA reads as TGTGCCATCAGTGAGGGGACAGACGAGCAGTACTTC.

The chain combines TRBV28 with TRBJ1-2, with 8 bases matching TRBD1. CDR3 length equals 14 residues. The V and J ends lost 5 bases and 7 bases, in that order; junction bases with no gene match: 9. Germline values: CDR1 MDHEN, CDR2 SYDVKM. The CDR3 region is CASSTPGTGSGYTF. CDR3 sequence (DNA): TGTGCCAGCAGTACCCCCGGGACAGGCTCTGGCTACACCTTC.

This chain links TRBV7-6 with TRBJ2-2, with D perhaps TRBD2 (6 bases). V lost 2 bases and J 6 bases, leaving 7 bases between the germline ends. CDR1 is SGHVS, CDR2 FNYEAQ, per germline. This CDR3 is 13 amino acids long. The CDR3 spells CASSLSGAGELFF. The CDR3, as DNA: TGTGCCAGCAGCTTATCGGGGGCCGGGGAGCTGTTTTTT.

This rearrangement joins TRBV10-3 to TRBJ1-6, with 10 bases fitting TRBD1. J was trimmed by 8 bases and V by 10 bases; bases with no gene match: 5. This CDR3 comprises 13 residues. CDR1 ENHRY and CDR2 SYGVKD come from the germline V gene. CDR3 residues: CASGTGEDSPLHF. DNA for the CDR3: TGTGCCAGCGGGACAGGGGAAGATTCACCCCTCCACTTT.

This CDR3 reads CASSFDGTSYNEQFF. As DNA, the CDR3 is TGTGCCAGCAGTTTTGACGGGACGTCCTACAATGAGCAGTTCTTC. The chain couples TRBV27 to TRBJ2-1, with D possibly called TRBD1 or TRBD2 (5 bases each). CDR3 length: 15 residues. Per the germline V gene, CDR1 is MNHEY and CDR2 is SMNVEV (reference sequence). Between the trimmed V and J ends, which lost 3 bases and 1 base, there was a span of 10 bases.

This clone was counted a few times. The chain has TRBV20-1 and TRBJ1-5, with D unclear. Germline V lookup: CDR1 DFQATT, CDR2 SNEGSKA (reference sequence). The CDR3 is 11 amino acids. V was shortened by 3 bases and J by 5 bases, with 5 bases between the two germline ends. This CDR3 is CSASRDQPQHF. CDR3 nucleotides: TGCAGTGCTAGTAGGGATCAGCCCCAGCATTTT.

The chain uses TRBV7-8 and TRBJ1-5; no firm D call. V was trimmed by 1 base and J by 9 bases, leaving 10 bases between them. The CDR3 consists of 13 residues. CDR1 and CDR2 from the germline V gene are SGHVS and FQNEAQ. CDR3: CASSLVDFWPQHF. As DNA, the CDR3 is TGTGCCAGCAGCTTAGTGGATTTTTGGCCCCAGCATTTT.

The V call is TRBV28, the J call TRBJ2-7; D could derive from TRBD1 or TRBD2 (5 bases each). Trimming took off 3 bases at V and 7 bases at J, with 10 bases between the two ends. The CDR3 is made up of 12 amino acids. Germline loops: CDR1 MDHEN, CDR2 SYDVKM. CDR3 sequence reads: CASSFRDGEQYF. The CDR3 nucleotides read TGTGCCAGCAGTTTCCGGGACGGTGAGCAGTACTTC.

The chain joins TRBV6-5 to TRBJ1-2, with a weak D call TRBD1 (5 bases). The CDR3 sequence is 13 residues long. Germline CDR1 and CDR2: MNHEY and SVGAGI. Trimming left V 10 bases short and J 4 bases short, with 16 bases between. The CDR3 DNA is TGTGCCACGGCTACTACAGGCGTCTATGGCTACACCTTC. This translates into CATATTGVYGYTF.

The J gene is TRBJ1-2, the V gene TRBV5-6; maybe TRBD1 (5 bases). V was clipped by 5 bases and J by 5 bases, with 19 bases between them. The CDR3 contains 15 residues. Looked up from germline, CDR1 is SGHDT and CDR2 is YYEEEE. The CDR3 DNA reads TGTGCCAGCAGACATTCGACAGTCGGAATTTATGGCTACACCTTC. As protein: CASRHSTVGIYGYTF.

V is TRBV2 and J is TRBJ2-3; no reliable D call. Germline V gives CDR1 SNHLY, CDR2 FYNNEI. This CDR3 spans 12 amino acids. Trimming stripped 6 bases from V and 3 bases from J, with 7 bases between. The CDR3 region is CASRHGTDTQYF. The CDR3 DNA sequence: TGTGCCAGCAGGCACGGGACAGATACGCAGTATTTT.

A few counts support this clone. The rearrangement joins TRBV5-1 to TRBJ1-4; TRBD1 might be the D (6 bases). Trimming removed 4 bases from V and 7 bases from J, with 17 bases in between. CDR3 length equals 15 residues. Germline V gene data show CDR1 as SGHRS and CDR2 as YFSETQ. CDR3 protein: CASSPAMGGFEKLFF. Here the CDR3 DNA reads TGCGCCAGCAGCCCGGCAATGGGGGGCTTTGAAAAACTGTTTTTT.

The chain is built from TRBV29-1 and TRBJ1-1; 8 positions agree with TRBD1. Germline V gives CDR1 SQVTM, CDR2 ANQGSEA. J gave up 4 bases and V 6 bases, and 4 bases lay outside the gene matches. This CDR3 contains 12 residues. The CDR3 DNA reads as TGCAGCGTCCAGGGGGCTGTCACTGAAGCTTTCTTT. It specifies CSVQGAVTEAFF.